These 30 T cell receptor beta chains were sequenced from one sample in a study of cytomegalovirus exposure and HLA in healthy donors (TCRdb year 2017). The receptor library was made with the immunoSEQ multiplex PCR assay. The multiplex PCR relied on a mix of 60 forward primers for TCR Vbeta segments and 13 reverse primers for TCR Jbeta segments. The source is immuneACCESS, and TCRdb retained only in-frame sequences with V and J called. Part of the clones is not carried over; for the studies checked, unresolved V genes explain less than half of this, and the remainder is unexplained. The sample table holds 80,000 or so clones, of which approximately 57% were seen once. The ten top clones hold around 5% of the sample. Sequencing used PBMCs. These receptors were taken from a man in his thirties or forties in good health and CMV-seropositive.

There are a few counts of this clone. The CDR3 spells CASSGFGQELYGYTF. The CDR3, as DNA: TGTGCCAGCAGTGGCTTTGGACAGGAGCTCTATGGCTACACCTTC. The chain carries TRBV6-1 and TRBJ1-2; 7 bases match TRBD1. This CDR3 has 15 amino acids. Germline assignment: CDR1 MNHNS and CDR2 SASEGT. V was clipped by 4 bases and J by 4 bases; unmatched bases: 9.

The V gene is TRBV28, the J gene TRBJ2-5, with a possible D match to TRBD1 (5 bases). Germline values: CDR1 MDHEN, CDR2 SYDVKM. There are 13 residues in the CDR3. V was cut by 7 bases and J by 5 bases, with 14 bases left in between. As DNA, the CDR3 is TGTGCCAGCACGATACAGGTTCGGGAGACCCAGTACTTC. Its protein is CASTIQVRETQYF.

V usage is TRBV5-1 and J usage is TRBJ1-1; D unresolved. Germline assignment: CDR1 SGHRS and CDR2 YFSETQ. The V gene lost 5 bases and the J gene lost 4 bases, with 12 bases spanning the gap. The CDR3 is 13 amino acids. The CDR3 DNA is TGCGCCAGCAGTATAGAGATAACCACTGAAGCTTTCTTT. It translates to CASSIEITTEAFF.

The chain links TRBV19 to TRBJ1-1; D possibly corresponds to TRBD1 (5 bases). Germline V gene lookup returns CDR1 LNHDA and CDR2 SQIVND (reference sequence). V shed 1 base and J shed 0 bases, with 9 bases lying between them. The CDR3 runs 15 residues. The CDR3 here is CASSIGTPLNTEAFF. The CDR3 DNA reads TGTGCCAGTAGTATAGGGACACCTCTGAACACTGAAGCTTTCTTT.

This rearrangement joins TRBV19 to TRBJ2-3; 10 bases align to TRBD2. V shed 7 bases and J 2 bases; nucleotides not matched to a gene: 9. There are 16 residues in the CDR3. CDR1 is LNHDA, CDR2 SQIVND, per germline (reference sequence). The CDR3 region has the DNA TGTGCCAGTAAGGATAGCGGGGGGTCCTTCACAGATACGCAGTATTTT. This codes for CASKDSGGSFTDTQYF.

V gene TRBV7-8 combines with J gene TRBJ2-6; TRBD1 is a possible D gene (5 bases). The CDR3 sequence is 17 residues long. V was trimmed by 7 bases and J by 1 base, leaving 17 bases between them. CDR1 SGHVS and CDR2 FQNEAQ come from the germline V gene. The CDR3, as DNA: TGTGCCAGCAACCTACGACAGTCTGGGTCTGGGGCCAACGTCCTGACTTTC. This translates into CASNLRQSGSGANVLTF.

The chain links TRBV9 to TRBJ2-3, with 9 bases matching TRBD1. This CDR3 is 16 amino acids long. The trim removed 4 bases at V and 5 bases at J, leaving 11 bases unmatched. Germline V gene lookup returns CDR1 SGDLS and CDR2 YYNGEE. CDR3 in amino acids: CASSTQPGQGIDTQYF. CDR3 nucleotides: TGTGCCAGCAGCACCCAACCGGGACAGGGAATAGATACGCAGTATTTT.

The genes are TRBV18 and TRBJ2-7; 9 bases align to TRBD1. V lost 6 bases to trimming and J lost 2 bases; unmatched junction nucleotides: 11. In germline, CDR1 is KGHSH, CDR2 LQKENI. This CDR3 is 16 amino acids long. CDR3 in DNA: TGTGCCAGCTCGCTAAATACAGGGGGCCTAACCTACGAGCAGTACTTC. Its translation: CASSLNTGGLTYEQYF.

This clone has a handful of counts. The J gene is TRBJ2-2, the V gene TRBV5-6; 10 bases match TRBD2. The CDR3 runs 16 residues. Losses at the gene ends were 0 bases for V and 6 bases for J; bases not matched to a gene: 5. CDR1 and CDR2 (germline): SGHDT, YYEEEE. The CDR3 loop is CASSLGPSGRSGELFF. The DNA of the CDR3 is TGTGCCAGCAGCTTGGGGCCTAGCGGGAGATCCGGGGAGCTGTTTTTT.

The gene calls are TRBV10-3 and TRBJ1-4; 8 bases match TRBD1. Trimming removed 2 bases from V and 8 bases from J; junction bases left unmatched: 7. The CDR3 sequence is 15 residues long. Germline V lookup: CDR1 ENHRY, CDR2 SYGVKD. CDR3 loop: CAISEEGTGKEKLFF. CDR3 DNA sequence: TGTGCCATCAGTGAGGAAGGGACAGGAAAAGAAAAACTGTTTTTT.

This chain joins TRBV11-3 and TRBJ1-2; TRBD1 agrees at 9 bases. Germline V CDR1 and CDR2: SGHNT, YENEEA. With 5 bases clipped from V and 3 bases from J, the junction kept 4 bases outside the gene matches. This CDR3 is 14 amino acids long. The DNA of the CDR3 is TGTGCCAGCAGCCCCGGGACAGGGTACTATGGCTACACCTTC. Residues: CASSPGTGYYGYTF. The entire variable domain, with the rest obtained from reference TRBV11-3 and TRBJ1-2, is as follows: EAGVVQSPRYKIIEKKQPVAFWCNPISGHNTLYWYLQNLGQGPELLIRYENEEAVDDSQLPKDRFSAERLKGVDSTLKIQPAELGDSAVYLCASSPGTGYYGYTFGSGTRLTVV.

The CDR3 region is CASSVGLANTEAFF. The CDR3 region has the DNA TGTGCCAGCAGCGTCGGACTGGCGAACACTGAAGCTTTCTTT. V is TRBV11-2 and J is TRBJ1-1; unclear D gene. The CDR3 loop spans 14 amino acids. Germline V gene lookup returns CDR1 SGHAT and CDR2 FQNNGV. The ends were cut back, 5 bases at V and 1 base at J, with 11 bases in the middle.

V is TRBV5-1 and J is TRBJ2-3, with 9 bases that match TRBD2. J was trimmed by 4 bases and V by 4 bases; bases with no gene match: 7. The germline V gene has CDR1 SGHRS and CDR2 YFSETQ. The CDR3 spans 15 residues. The chain's CDR3 is CASSGKREVSDTQYF. The CDR3 coding sequence is TGCGCCAGCAGCGGGAAGCGGGAGGTCTCAGATACGCAGTATTTT.

The rearrangement links TRBV2 to TRBJ2-3, with 8 bases matching TRBD1. Germline V lookup: CDR1 SNHLY, CDR2 FYNNEI. The CDR3 consists of 14 residues. With 4 bases clipped from V and 4 bases from J, the junction kept 4 bases outside the gene matches. CDR3 in amino acids: CASSVDRGADTQYF. The CDR3 DNA follows: TGTGCCAGCAGTGTCGACAGGGGAGCAGATACGCAGTATTTT. The variable domain in full, completed from reference TRBV2 and TRBJ2-3, reads EPEVTQTPSHQVTQMGQEVILRCVPISNHLYFYWYRQILGQKVEFLVSFYNNEISEKSEIFDDQFSVERPDGSNFTLKIRSTKLEDSAMYFCASSVDRGADTQYFGPGTRLTVL.

This clone has just one count. The rearrangement links TRBV7-8 to TRBJ2-5; 9 bases agree with TRBD2. J gave up 5 bases and V 2 bases, and 12 bases lay outside the gene matches. Germline values: CDR1 SGHVS, CDR2 FQNEAQ. The CDR3 is 17 residues long. CDR3 sequence (DNA): TGTGCCAGCAGCTTACACTGGATAGCGGGAGCGGGGGAGACCCAGTACTTC. This codes for CASSLHWIAGAGETQYF.

This clone was detected a few times. The CDR3 sequence: CASSLFRGTLYYEQYF. The CDR3 bases are TGTGCCAGCAGCTTATTCAGGGGGACCCTCTATTACGAGCAGTACTTC. The chain links TRBV5-8 to TRBJ2-7, with TRBD1 matching over 7 bases. The CDR3 length is 16 residues. In germline, CDR1 is SGHTS, CDR2 YDEGEE. After removal of 2 bases from V and 4 bases from J, the junction contained 12 bases not matched to a gene.

The chain joins TRBV9 to TRBJ1-6; perhaps TRBD1 as D (6 bases). Trimming took off 1 base at V and 7 bases at J, with 9 bases between the two ends. Germline V gene data show CDR1 as SGDLS and CDR2 as YYNGEE. This CDR3 region has 14 residues. The CDR3 DNA follows: TGTGCCAGCAGCGTACAGGGGAGCAATTCACCCCTCCACTTT. Its translation: CASSVQGSNSPLHF.

The V gene is TRBV7-6, the J gene TRBJ2-5, with 9 bases identical to TRBD1. This CDR3 is built from 18 residues. In germline, CDR1 is SGHVS, CDR2 FNYEAQ. The junction had 14 bases not matched to a gene; V was cut back by 2 bases and J by 4 bases. The CDR3 spells CASSLTYTDRGSVETQYF. In DNA, the CDR3 is TGTGCCAGCAGCTTAACTTATACGGACAGGGGTTCGGTAGAGACCCAGTACTTC.

There are a few counts of this clone. This chain joins TRBV6-1 and TRBJ2-2; unclear D gene. CDR1 and CDR2 (germline): MNHNS, SASEGT. The CDR3 sequence is 12 residues long. V was trimmed by 5 bases and J by 5 bases, leaving 6 bases between them. DNA of the CDR3: TGTGCCAGCAGTTGGGCTACCGGGGAGCTGTTTTTT. Its protein product is CASSWATGELFF.

This chain connects TRBV5-1 to TRBJ1-6, with D unclear. Trimming stripped 0 bases from V and 7 bases from J, with 14 bases between. The CDR3 runs to 16 residues. Germline values: CDR1 SGHRS, CDR2 YFSETQ. DNA for the CDR3: TGCGCCAGCAGCTTGGAGCTGCGGATCGGGAATTCACCCCTCCACTTT. It encodes CASSLELRIGNSPLHF.

V usage is TRBV30 and J usage is TRBJ2-7; perhaps TRBD1 as D (6 bases). From germline, CDR1 is GTSNPN and CDR2 SVGIG (reference sequence). This CDR3 contains 12 residues. Trimming took off 0 bases at V and 13 bases at J, with 16 bases between the two ends. CDR3 loop: CAWSVGKGEKYF. CDR3 DNA: TGTGCCTGGAGTGTAGGGAAGGGGGAAAAATACTTC. Looking up the rest from reference TRBV30 and TRBJ2-7 gives the full variable domain: SQTIHQWPATLVQPVGSPLSLECTVEGTSNPNLYWYRQAAGRGLQLLFYSVGIGQISSEVPQNLSASRPQDRQFILSSKKLLLSDSGFYLCAWSVGKGEKYFGPGTRLTVT.

This clone was observed a few times. V is TRBV15 and J is TRBJ1-6; weak D call: TRBD1 (6 bases). Germline CDR1 LNHNV, CDR2 YYDKDF (reference sequence). Trimming shortened V by 2 bases and J by 6 bases, and 17 bases separated the two germline ends. CDR3 length: 17 residues. In DNA form, the CDR3 reads TGTGCCACCAGCAGACCACCTTCACAGGGTTTTAATTCACCCCTCCACTTT. This sequence encodes CATSRPPSQGFNSPLHF.

The chain employs TRBV7-9 and TRBJ2-7; tentative D call: TRBD2 (6 bases). V was clipped by 2 bases and J by 9 bases, with 17 bases between them. Germline V gives CDR1 SEHNR, CDR2 FQNEAQ (reference sequence). The CDR3 spans 14 residues. The CDR3 reads CASSLWDSPWGQYF. As DNA, the CDR3 is TGTGCCAGCAGCTTATGGGACTCCCCCTGGGGGCAGTACTTC.

The chain carries TRBV5-1 and TRBJ1-1; TRBD1 matches 7 bases. The V gene end was trimmed by 0 bases and the J gene end by 5 bases; junction bases not matched to a gene: 7. From germline, CDR1 is SGHRS and CDR2 YFSETQ. This CDR3 region has 15 residues. CDR3 protein: CASSLGVGQLTEAFF. The CDR3 coding sequence is TGCGCCAGCAGCTTGGGGGTGGGACAGCTAACTGAAGCTTTCTTT.

The genes are TRBV7-9 and TRBJ1-5; TRBD1 aligns across 7 bases. The CDR3 totals 15 residues. CDR1 and CDR2 (germline): SEHNR, FQNEAQ (reference sequence). V dropped 5 bases and J dropped 4; count of bases not matched to a gene: 8. CDR3 protein: CASSELGGPNQPQHF. CDR3 DNA sequence: TGTGCCAGCAGCGAGCTAGGGGGCCCGAATCAGCCCCAGCATTTT. Full variable domain (outside the CDR3, taken from reference TRBV7-9 and TRBJ1-5): DTGVSQNPRHKITKRGQNVTFRCDPISEHNRLYWYRQTLGQGPEFLTYFQNEAQLEKSRLLSDRFSAERPKGSFSTLEIQRTEQGDSAMYLCASSELGGPNQPQHFGDGTRLSIL.

This sequence joins TRBV28 and TRBJ1-1; tentatively, D is TRBD1 (6 bases). This CDR3 spans 14 amino acids. V dropped 5 bases and J dropped 4 bases, with 14 bases sitting between them. The germline V gene encodes CDR1 MDHEN and CDR2 SYDVKM. The CDR3 here is CASSVETGFTEAFF. CDR3 nucleotides: TGTGCCAGCAGTGTCGAAACAGGGTTCACTGAAGCTTTCTTT.

The chain recombines TRBV5-1 with TRBJ2-7; 10 nucleotides line up with TRBD2. The CDR3 runs 15 residues. Germline V gene data show CDR1 as SGHRS and CDR2 as YFSETQ. J gave up 7 bases and V 0 bases, and 7 bases lay outside the gene matches. DNA of the CDR3: TGCGCCAGCAGCTTGGACGGTCTAGCGGGGGAGGAGCAGTACTTC. Translated: CASSLDGLAGEEQYF.

The genes are TRBV5-6 and TRBJ2-7, with D tentatively TRBD1 (5 bases). V dropped 4 bases and J dropped 4 bases, with 9 bases sitting between them. The CDR3 runs 12 residues. Germline assignment: CDR1 SGHDT and CDR2 YYEEEE. The CDR3 DNA reads TGTGCCAGCAGCCGGCCAGGGTACGAGCAGTACTTC. Translated: CASSRPGYEQYF.

The chain employs TRBV27 and TRBJ2-7; 8 bases align to TRBD1. The CDR3 contains 15 residues. Germline assignment: CDR1 MNHEY and CDR2 SMNVEV (reference sequence). Unmatched junction bases numbered 8, after V lost 5 bases and J lost 2 bases. The CDR3 sequence: CASSPATTGAYEQYF. The DNA for the CDR3 is TGTGCCAGCAGTCCCGCAACGACAGGGGCCTACGAGCAGTACTTC.

The chain carries TRBV10-2 and TRBJ2-3; 11 nucleotides align to TRBD2. In germline, CDR1 is WSHSY, CDR2 SAAADI. V shed 6 bases, J shed 2 bases, and the junction held 7 bases outside the gene matches. This CDR3 comprises 16 residues. The CDR3 region is CASRLTSGENTDTQYF. The CDR3 DNA reads TGCGCCAGCAGGCTGACTAGCGGGGAGAACACAGATACGCAGTATTTT.